This TCR beta chain is drawn from a study of CD8+ T cells in alopecia areata. The V gene's germline CDR1 is MGHRA and CDR2 YSYEKL. The CDR3 contains 16 residues. Losses at the gene ends were 4 bases for V and 4 bases for J; bases not matched to a gene: 9. As the sequencing template, cDNA was produced by extracting RNA and reverse transcribing it. Produced via immunoSEQ multiplex PCR; TCRdb's table is partial and in-frame only. The sample holds 150,000 or so clones, over 70% seen once. Those with alopecia areata gave lesional scalp punch biopsies and peripheral blood. Findings and limits, study-wide: Affected lesional scalp, above all in alopecia totalis/universalis, was more clonal than normal scalp. It was less clear whether patients shared TCRs than it was in mice, possibly because of HLA.

Concerning this clone itself: Its antigen is unknown.

This chain uses TRBV4-1 with TRBJ2-7; 11 bases map to TRBD2. This clonotype was obtained from a human donor with alopecia areata. Sequences were derived from CD8+ T cells sorted from blood, sampled at week 0. This CDR3 is CASSRALAGGSYEQYF. DNA of the CDR3: TGCGCCAGCAGCCGAGCTCTAGCGGGAGGATCGTACGAGCAGTACTTC.